This TCR beta chain came from a study of Ad26.COV2.S vaccination and SARS-CoV-2 variants. Study-level information: Within the COV1001 Ad26.COV2.S trial arm, the donor was enrolled. Into the muscle, Ad26.COV2.S was dosed once or twice, 56 days apart. Study conclusions and caveats: Analyses of TCR breadth and depth may have underestimated total T cell responses.

The assay was immunoSEQ multiplex PCR, and TCRdb's table has in-frame clones only and misses some. The sample contains approximately 450,000 clones, 80% to 95% of which appear only once. CDR1 is SGHNT and CDR2 is YENEEA in the germline V gene. The V end lost 1 base, the J end lost 2 bases, and 9 bases lay between the germline ends. CDR3 length: 14 amino acids. As for this clone: What it recognizes is unknown.

Sample treatment: some 20 received Ad26.COV2.S at low or high dose, single or two shots; several received placebo; per-sample allocation not given. Repertoires come from day 63 after the first vaccine or placebo injection. Expressing Wuhan-strain SARS-CoV-2 spike, an Ad26 vector served as the vaccine. The sample in question was peripheral blood, obtained in a trial of Ad26.COV2.S vaccine versus placebo. The clonotype originates from a person between 18 and 60 years old who received the Ad26.COV2.S COVID-19 vaccine or a placebo. The J gene is TRBJ2-7, the V gene TRBV11-3; D perhaps matches TRBD2 (5 bases). The CDR3 nucleotides are TGTGCCAGCAGCTTAGGTCGGGGAACCTACGAGCAGTACTTC. It translates to CASSLGRGTYEQYF.